Below, one TCR beta chain is given with its context. This entry comes from a study of blood T cell repertoires in COVID-19. Trimming took 4 bases from V and 1 from J, leaving 11 bases between them. CDR3 size: 16 residues. Germline V gene lookup returns CDR1 MNHEY and CDR2 SVGAGI. Under the authors' procedure: Counts of nucleated cells, estimated from reference gene primer amplification, were obtained. Here immunoSEQ multiplex PCR was the method, and the copy in TCRdb shows in-frame clones only, minus some. V, J and clone size are those of that table, while D and trimming were read from the DNA. There are approximately 53,000 clones in the sample; around four fifths occur only once, and under 6% lies in the top ten.

The source of this sequence is a woman aged 45-60 years with acute COVID-19. The chain links TRBV6-5 to TRBJ1-6; tentatively, D is TRBD1 (5 bases). Sample: PBMCs or T cells enriched from blood (not recorded which). CDR3 nucleotide sequence: TGTGCCAGCAGTTTAAGGGGTTCGTCCTATAATTCACCCCTCCACTTT. Translation gives CASSLRGSSYNSPLHF.